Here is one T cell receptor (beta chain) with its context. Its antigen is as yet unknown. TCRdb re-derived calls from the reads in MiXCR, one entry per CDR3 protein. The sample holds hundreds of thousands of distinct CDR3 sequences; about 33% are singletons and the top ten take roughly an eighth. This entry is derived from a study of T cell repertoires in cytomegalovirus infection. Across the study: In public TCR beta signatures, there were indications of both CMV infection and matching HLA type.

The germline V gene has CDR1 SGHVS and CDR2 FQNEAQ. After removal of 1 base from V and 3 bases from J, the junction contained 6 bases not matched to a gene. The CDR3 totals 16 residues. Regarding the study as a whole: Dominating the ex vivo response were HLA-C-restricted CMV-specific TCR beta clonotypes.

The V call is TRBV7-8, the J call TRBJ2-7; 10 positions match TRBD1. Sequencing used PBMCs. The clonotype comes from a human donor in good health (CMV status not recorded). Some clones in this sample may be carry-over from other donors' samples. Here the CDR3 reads CASSLGRQGAFYEQYF. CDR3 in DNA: TGTGCCAGCAGCTTAGGAAGACAGGGGGCCTTCTACGAGCAGTACTTC.